This entry describes one TCR beta chain. Per the germline V gene, CDR1 is LGHNA and CDR2 is YNFKEQ. Trimming removed 0 bases from V and 5 bases from J, with 12 bases in between. There are 15 residues in the CDR3. This sample is part of a study of cytomegalovirus exposure and HLA in healthy donors. TCRdb's table, derived via immunoSEQ multiplex PCR, lists solely in-frame clones and lacks some. The table has some 150,000 clones, around nine tenths seen once; the top ten hold 6.5% to 8.5%. Sequenced sample: PBMCs. This clonotype originated in a woman between 18 and 29 years old in good health and CMV-seropositive. This chain links TRBV4-2 with TRBJ2-3, with TRBD1 as a possible D gene (6 bases). This CDR3 reads CASSQDRGTKDTQYF. CDR3 bases: TGTGCCAGCAGCCAAGATAGGGGGACGAAAGATACGCAGTATTTT.